This T cell receptor beta chain originates from a study of breast tumors, draining lymph nodes, adjacent tissues. V was clipped by 8 bases and J by 7 bases, with 12 bases between them. Looked up from germline, CDR1 is MDHEN and CDR2 is SYDVKM. The CDR3 is 13 amino acids. Breast cancer patients provided tissue from their axillary draining lymph nodes. In TCRdb, the multiplex PCR reads were re-called with MiXCR into one record per CDR3 protein. The top ten clones hold under 4.5% of a sample with around 230,000 distinct CDR3 sequences, less than 35% of them seen once. In its sample, this clonotype was seen many times.

The receptor was isolated from a female donor with breast cancer. Some clones in this sample may be carry-over from other donors' samples. Source material: axillary lymph node tissue. The rearrangement links TRBV28 to TRBJ1-6, with D possibly being TRBD1 (5 bases). The CDR3 loop is CASLGGGNSPLHF. CDR3 sequence (DNA): TGTGCCAGCCTGGGCGGGGGGAATTCACCCCTCCACTTT.